This TCR beta chain was retrieved from a study of post-analysis software for immune sequencing data. Study-wide results and limits: Included in a set of roughly five TRBV segments more frequent in patients than controls were TRBV5-6, TRBV5-1 and TRBV20-1.

The library was made from cDNA and included unique molecular identifiers. Each CDR3 protein gets one entry after TCRdb re-called the PCR reads with MiXCR. The repertoire consists of 380,000 or so distinct CDR3 sequences, with approximately 33% occurring once and the leading ten covering 13%. This CDR3 contains 13 residues. V was trimmed by 6 bases and J by 3 bases, leaving 12 bases between them. Germline assignment: CDR1 DFQATT and CDR2 SNEGSKA (reference sequence). Note on this clonotype: The antigen is undetermined.

The clonotype comes from a girl aged 5 to 17 with multiple sclerosis. The rearrangement joins TRBV20-1 to TRBJ1-3; D is unresolved. The specimen was blood. CDR3 amino acids: CSAPLTSGNTIYF. The CDR3 DNA reads TGCAGTGCCCCGCTGACAAGTGGAAACACCATATATTTT.